This TCR beta chain was sequenced for a study of Ad26.COV2.S vaccination and SARS-CoV-2 variants. Treatment here: some 20 received Ad26.COV2.S at low or high dose, single or two shots; roughly 5 received placebo; per-sample allocation not given. Specimens were obtained on day 63 following the first vaccine or placebo injection. After removal of 1 base from V and 5 bases from J, the junction contained 4 bases not matched to a gene. The germline V gene has CDR1 SEHNR and CDR2 FQNEAQ (reference sequence). CDR3 length equals 14 residues. This clone appeared once. This table comes from immunoSEQ multiplex PCR, and its TCRdb copy is limited to in-frame clones, with some not included. The table lists around 300,000 clones, about 88% of them singletons.

The TCR sequence derives from a person aged 18-65 years who received the Ad26.COV2.S COVID-19 vaccine or a placebo. The chain has TRBV7-9 and TRBJ2-5; TRBD2 matches at 7 bases. The sequencing here drew on peripheral blood, taken in a trial of Ad26.COV2.S vaccine versus placebo. The CDR3 loop reads CASSLGTGRETQYF. For the CDR3, the DNA is TGTGCCAGCAGCTTAGGTACCGGGAGGGAGACCCAGTACTTC.